This T cell receptor beta chain was captured in a study of TIL therapy for anti-PD-1-resistant metastatic lung cancer (dated by TCRdb to about 2021). In the study overall: Tumors were harvested before any PD-1/PD-L1 blockade; patients then received nivolumab, and those progressing received lymphodepletion, expanded TIL infusion and IL-2. A median non-synonymous tumor mutation burden of more than 1.2 mutations per megabase was determined across the cohort by whole-exome sequencing. T cell receptor beta sequencing of tumor and peripheral blood was used to follow clonotypes across the tumor, the expanded TIL product and serial blood samples. The cohort was predominantly lung adenocarcinoma, with a handful of EGFR-mutant and two ALK-rearranged tumors, and half of patients were current or former smokers. A median age of approximately 55 years (range about 35-85) and a median tumor PD-L1 proportion score of approximately 6% were recorded among enrolled patients. What the work shows at the level of the full study, not this receptor alone: Clonotypes from the infused TIL partially replaced the baseline peripheral repertoire and then declined over months, and persistence showed no apparent association with response. Because the cohort was highly selected, with more treatment-naive, never-smoker and oncogene-addicted patients than is typical, generalizability is limited. The study protocol defined all tumor marker inferences as exploratory.

TCR beta CDR3 regions were amplified from genomic DNA with the immunoSEQ v3 hsTCRB kit using bias-controlled multiplex PCR. An Illumina NextSeq 500 was used to sequence the TCR libraries, reaching roughly 1.9 million read pairs at survey level or about 4.5-6 million at deep level. The study's own analysis went as follows. The immunoSEQ Analyzer software assigned V, D and J genes, filtered out non-productive sequences, and reported clonality. Repertoires were compared using productive Simpson clonality and Morisita overlap index of productive TRB rearrangements between infused TIL and blood. Absolute clonotype counts in blood were estimated as lymphocyte count times CD3+ fraction times the clone's productive frequency. TCRdb stores this immuneACCESS table with in-frame sequences only. Part of the clones is absent; in the studies checked, under half of the shortfall reflects unresolved V genes, and no reason is known for the rest. The V and J calls and clone size come from that table; D and trimming were worked out from the DNA. This sample has 20,000 to 25,000 clones in its table, and under 80% of those were observed once. Under 9.5% of the sample is in the top ten clones.

This specimen's time point label, per the study, means: pre-treatment sample, taken before nivolumab and TIL therapy. Between October 2017 and early 2020, a dual-center phase I trial enrolled adults who had stage 4 NSCLC. The samples were obtained from a phase I trial that was single-arm and open-label and tested tumor-infiltrating lymphocyte therapy combined with nivolumab in advanced non-small cell lung cancer. Blood mononuclear cells were isolated from EDTA tubes by Ficoll gradient and were snap-frozen as pellets, and DNA was extracted with a Qiagen mini-prep kit. Details on this clone: Its target antigen remains unknown. Base qualities are missing; no much larger clone stands one base away.

Taken from the germline V gene, the CDR1 and CDR2 loops are KGHSY and FQNENV. The CDR3 runs 13 residues from the cysteine to the phenylalanine. The DNA shown is the 39-base CDR3, in frame from base 1. The V and J ends are trimmed by 2 bases and 11 bases, leaving 13 bases between them. The receptor was isolated from a person between 25 and 79 years old with non-small cell lung cancer. This chain is built from TRBV16 and TRBJ1-5; a tentative D match to TRBD1 spans 5 bases. The sequencing used blood, collected at baseline. The DNA reads as follows: TGTGCCAGCAGCCAAGGGGCTTCCCGGGCCCAGCATTTT. It translates to CASSQGASRAQHF.